The rows below give T cell receptor beta chains drawn from one sample of a study of T cells in narcolepsy. Sequenced by immunoSEQ multiplex PCR; TCRdb stores in-frame clones only, minus some. The sample has some 30,000 clones; over 75% are singletons. Sequencing was carried out using CD45RA- memory CD4+ T cells from PBMCs. Receptors originate from a human donor with narcolepsy. Each CDR3 is given with its conserved first and last residue. A D gene is named only where the DNA matches it firmly. Clone size is stated in some rows and not others, as once, few, many or a class when expanded.

J: TRBJ2-5; D: .; size: .; V: TRBV11-3; DNA: TGTGCCAGCAGCTTCGACCAAGAGACCCAGTACTTC; CDR3: CASSFDQETQYF
J: TRBJ2-7; D: TRBD2; size: .; V: TRBV7-6; DNA: TGTGCCAGCAGCTTAGCGAGCGGGAGTACTTACGAGCAGTACTTC; CDR3: CASSLASGSTYEQYF
J: TRBJ1-1; D: .; size: few; V: TRBV10-3; DNA: TGTGCCATCAGTGACGTCCGGCGAGAGGGGAGGGGTGAAGCTTTCTTT; CDR3: CAISDVRREGRGEAFF
J: TRBJ1-5; D: TRBD1; size: .; V: TRBV6-1; DNA: TGTGCCAGCAGGGTGGCCCGGGACAGAAATCAGCCCCAGCATTTT; CDR3: CASRVARDRNQPQHF
J: TRBJ1-4; D: .; size: .; V: TRBV9; DNA: TGTGCCAGCAGCGGGGGGGGCGCCGCTAATGAAAAACTGTTTTTT; CDR3: CASSGGGAANEKLFF
J: TRBJ2-2; D: TRBD2; size: medium-sized; V: TRBV19; DNA: TGTGCCAGTAGTCCGACTAGCCGCACGGGCGGGGAGCTGTTTTTT; CDR3: CASSPTSRTGGELFF
J: TRBJ1-1; D: TRBD1; size: .; V: TRBV28; DNA: TGTGCCAGCAGTTTCGGGACAGGGGGCGGTCGAACTGAAGCTTTCTTT; CDR3: CASSFGTGGGRTEAFF
J: TRBJ2-5; D: .; size: .; V: TRBV27; DNA: TGTGCCAGCAGTTTAGGGTTCGGGTTTGGACAAGAGACCCAGTACTTC; CDR3: CASSLGFGFGQETQYF
J: TRBJ1-3; D: .; size: .; V: TRBV6-1; DNA: TGTGCCAGCAGTGATGGCTCCGGGGGAAACACCATATATTTT; CDR3: CASSDGSGGNTIYF
J: TRBJ2-2; D: .; size: once; V: TRBV7-6; DNA: TGTGCCAGCAGCCGCCGAGGGATCACCGGGGAGCTGTTTTTT; CDR3: CASSRRGITGELFF
J: TRBJ1-1; D: .; size: .; V: TRBV7-8; DNA: TGTGCCAGCAGCTTAGACACTGAAGCTTTCTTT; CDR3: CASSLDTEAFF
J: TRBJ2-1; D: .; size: .; V: TRBV5-1; DNA: TGCGCCAGCAGCCCAGGACTTCTCTCTGAGCAGTTCTTC; CDR3: CASSPGLLSEQFF
J: TRBJ2-5; D: .; size: .; V: TRBV9; DNA: TGTGCCACCAACCTAGCATGGCGGGGACCCCAAGAGACCCAGTACTTC; CDR3: CATNLAWRGPQETQYF
J: TRBJ1-2; D: .; size: .; V: TRBV29-1; DNA: TGCAGCGTTGAGGGTCGCACAGAGAGTGGCTACACCTTC; CDR3: CSVEGRTESGYTF
J: TRBJ2-1; D: .; size: .; V: TRBV19; DNA: TGTGCCAGTAGTATGTTGGGACTGAGGGGCAATGAGCAGTTCTTC; CDR3: CASSMLGLRGNEQFF
J: TRBJ2-7; D: .; size: .; V: TRBV2; DNA: TGTGCCAGCACCAAGGAGGGGACCCCGACCTACGAGCAGTACTTC; CDR3: CASTKEGTPTYEQYF
J: TRBJ1-2; D: TRBD1; size: .; V: TRBV6-1; DNA: TGTGCCAGCAGGACTCCAGGGGGACGGCCTGGCTACACCTTC; CDR3: CASRTPGGRPGYTF
J: TRBJ1-1; D: .; size: .; V: TRBV10-3; DNA: TGTGCCATCAGTGAGTCGGGGCGGGTGGGGACTGAAGCTTTCTTT; CDR3: CAISESGRVGTEAFF
J: TRBJ2-1; D: TRBD1; size: .; V: TRBV9; DNA: TGTGCCAGCAGTATCCAGGACAGGAGAATTTACGATGAGCAGTTCTTC; CDR3: CASSIQDRRIYDEQFF
J: TRBJ1-3; D: TRBD1; size: few; V: TRBV9; DNA: TGTGCCAGCAGCAGACCCGGGACAGGGAACCCCTCTGGAAACACCATATATTTT; CDR3: CASSRPGTGNPSGNTIYF
J: TRBJ2-2; D: .; size: .; V: TRBV6-5; DNA: TGTGCCAGCACCCCTGGGGGCACCGGGGAGCTGTTTTTT; CDR3: CASTPGGTGELFF
J: TRBJ1-2; D: .; size: once; V: TRBV4-2; DNA: TGTGCCAGCAGCCAAGACGTCGGGGGCCGAGGCTACACCTTC; CDR3: CASSQDVGGRGYTF
J: TRBJ1-4; D: .; size: .; V: TRBV18; DNA: TGTGCCAGCCTCAGGGGCGGTAATGAAAAACTGTTTTTT; CDR3: CASLRGGNEKLFF
J: TRBJ1-1; D: .; size: .; V: TRBV9; DNA: TGTGCCAGCAGCGTAGAACGCGGGACTGAAGCTTTCTTT; CDR3: CASSVERGTEAFF
J: TRBJ1-2; D: .; size: once; V: TRBV19; DNA: TGTGCCAGTAGCCCCCCTTGGGGGGAGTCCTACTCAGGCTACACCTTC; CDR3: CASSPPWGESYSGYTF
J: TRBJ1-2; D: .; size: .; V: TRBV29-1; DNA: TGCAGCGTTGGGTTAGGACAGAGCTATGGCTACACCTTC; CDR3: CSVGLGQSYGYTF
J: TRBJ1-2; D: .; size: .; V: TRBV5-1; DNA: TGCGCCAGCAGCTTGGATATAGGGAACTATGGCTACACCTTC; CDR3: CASSLDIGNYGYTF
J: TRBJ2-1; D: TRBD1; size: few; V: TRBV30; DNA: TGTGCCTGGGGGGGAACCGGGACAGGCCTTACCTTTTACAATGAGCAGTTCTTC; CDR3: CAWGGTGTGLTFYNEQFF
J: TRBJ1-2; D: TRBD1; size: .; V: TRBV30; DNA: TGTGCCTGGACGACAGGGAATGGGTATGGCTACACCTTC; CDR3: CAWTTGNGYGYTF
J: TRBJ2-2; D: .; size: once; V: TRBV7-2; DNA: TGTGCCAGCAGCTTGTTGATGAGTACCGGGGAGCTGTTTTTT; CDR3: CASSLLMSTGELFF
J: TRBJ2-7; D: .; size: .; V: TRBV21-1; DNA: TGTGCCAGCAGCAAAAACGGTATTTCCGAGCAGTACTTC; CDR3: CASSKNGISEQYF
J: TRBJ1-6; D: .; size: .; V: TRBV10-3; DNA: TGTGCCATCGGCTCAAGGGGGACGGGGGAATCACCCCTCCACTTT; CDR3: CAIGSRGTGESPLHF
J: TRBJ2-1; D: TRBD2; size: .; V: TRBV6-6; DNA: TGTGCCAGCAGTTCTAGCGGGGGGTCCTTGGGGGATGAGCAGTTCTTC; CDR3: CASSSSGGSLGDEQFF
J: TRBJ1-1; D: .; size: .; V: TRBV7-9; DNA: TGTGCCAGCTTCTTGGCAGAAATGAACACTGAAGCTTTCTTT; CDR3: CASFLAEMNTEAFF
J: TRBJ1-3; D: .; size: .; V: TRBV6-1; DNA: TGTGCCAGCAGTGAAGCAGCGGGAGTATACGGAAACACCATATATTTT; CDR3: CASSEAAGVYGNTIYF
J: TRBJ1-1; D: TRBD1; size: .; V: TRBV27; DNA: TGTGCCAGCAGTCACGGGACAGGGCCTACTGAAGCTTTCTTT; CDR3: CASSHGTGPTEAFF
J: TRBJ2-1; D: TRBD2; size: once; V: TRBV11-1; DNA: TGTGCCAGCAGCTTAGTACGGGCTAGCGGTCTCCACAATGAGCAGTTCTTC; CDR3: CASSLVRASGLHNEQFF
J: TRBJ1-1; D: TRBD1; size: once; V: TRBV18; DNA: TGTGCCAGCTCACCACGCCCCCGACAGGGGGCTTCGAACACTGAAGCTTTCTTT; CDR3: CASSPRPRQGASNTEAFF
J: TRBJ1-1; D: TRBD1; size: .; V: TRBV5-1; DNA: TGCGCCAGCAGCCAAGGGACAGGGAGGGGCACTGAAGCTTTCTTT; CDR3: CASSQGTGRGTEAFF
J: TRBJ2-3; D: .; size: .; V: TRBV27; DNA: TGTGCCAGCAAAAAGGGCCGACTCGATAGCACAGATACGCAGTATTTT; CDR3: CASKKGRLDSTDTQYF
J: TRBJ2-7; D: .; size: .; V: TRBV29-1; DNA: TGCAGCGTTATGTTATCCTACGAGCAGTACTTC; CDR3: CSVMLSYEQYF
J: TRBJ2-2; D: .; size: .; V: TRBV11-3; DNA: TGTGCCAGCAGCAACCCGGACGGAAACACCGGGGAGCTGTTTTTT; CDR3: CASSNPDGNTGELFF
J: TRBJ2-5; D: TRBD1; size: .; V: TRBV19; DNA: TGTGCCAGTAGACAGGGGAGCGGAGAGACCCAGTACTTC; CDR3: CASRQGSGETQYF
J: TRBJ1-6; D: .; size: .; V: TRBV4-1; DNA: TGCGCCAGCAGCCAAGAAGGGTATGGGGAGGCCAATTCACCCCTCCACTTT; CDR3: CASSQEGYGEANSPLHF
J: TRBJ2-1; D: TRBD2; size: few; V: TRBV15; DNA: TGTGCCACCAGCGGGCGAGCGGGGTTCGGGAAAAGGGTTGAGCAGTTCTTC; CDR3: CATSGRAGFGKRVEQFF
J: TRBJ1-1; D: .; size: few; V: TRBV21-1; DNA: TGTGCCAGCAGCAAAGTCGGGCAGACTAACCCTAGTAAGAACACTGAAGCTTTCTTT; CDR3: CASSKVGQTNPSKNTEAFF
J: TRBJ1-3; D: TRBD1; size: .; V: TRBV11-3; DNA: TGTGCCAGCAGCCCGGGACAGGGGCCAGGAAACACCATATATTTT; CDR3: CASSPGQGPGNTIYF
J: TRBJ1-2; D: .; size: .; V: TRBV23-1; DNA: TGCGCCAGCAGTCGGGATATAGTCTATGGCTACACCTTC; CDR3: CASSRDIVYGYTF
J: TRBJ2-1; D: TRBD1; size: few; V: TRBV6-1; DNA: TGTGCCAGCAGTCGACAGGGTTACAATGAGCAGTTCTTC; CDR3: CASSRQGYNEQFF
J: TRBJ2-5; D: TRBD2; size: .; V: TRBV2; DNA: TGTGCCAGCAGTGAAGGTCTGGCGGGAGCCGGTGAGACCCAGTACTTC; CDR3: CASSEGLAGAGETQYF
J: TRBJ1-1; D: .; size: .; V: TRBV6-6; DNA: TGTGCCAGCAGTTACCCACAAGGGCGCGCTTTCTTT; CDR3: CASSYPQGRAFF
J: TRBJ2-2; D: .; size: .; V: TRBV11-2; DNA: TGTGCCAGCAGCCGCCGACAGGATTTCACCGGGGAGCTGTTTTTT; CDR3: CASSRRQDFTGELFF
J: TRBJ2-5; D: .; size: few; V: TRBV6-6; DNA: TGTGCCACCCAACCGGGGCAGAAAGAGACCCAGTACTTC; CDR3: CATQPGQKETQYF
J: TRBJ2-7; D: TRBD1; size: .; V: TRBV9; DNA: TGTGCCAGCAGCGTACGGGAGACAGGGGTTGAGCAGTACTTC; CDR3: CASSVRETGVEQYF
J: TRBJ2-7; D: TRBD2; size: few; V: TRBV5-1; DNA: TGCGCCAGCGCGTCTAGCGGGGGCTCCTACGAGCAGTACTTC; CDR3: CASASSGGSYEQYF